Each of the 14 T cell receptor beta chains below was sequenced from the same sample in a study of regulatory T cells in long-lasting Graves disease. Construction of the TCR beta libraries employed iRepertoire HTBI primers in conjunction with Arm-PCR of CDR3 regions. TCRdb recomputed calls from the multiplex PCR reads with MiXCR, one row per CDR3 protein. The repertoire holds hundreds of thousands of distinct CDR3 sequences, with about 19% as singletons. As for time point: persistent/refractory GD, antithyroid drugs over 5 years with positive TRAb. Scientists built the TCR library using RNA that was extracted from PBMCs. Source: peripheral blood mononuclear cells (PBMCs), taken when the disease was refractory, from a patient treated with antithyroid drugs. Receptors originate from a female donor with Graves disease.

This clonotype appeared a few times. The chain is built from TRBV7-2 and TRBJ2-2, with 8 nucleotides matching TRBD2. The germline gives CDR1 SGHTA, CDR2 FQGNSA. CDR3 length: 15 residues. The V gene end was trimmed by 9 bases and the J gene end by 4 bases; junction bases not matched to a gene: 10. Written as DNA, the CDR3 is TGTGCCAGTCTCCTCGGCGGGGGGCCCACCGGGGAGCTGTTTTTT. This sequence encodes CASLLGGGPTGELFF.

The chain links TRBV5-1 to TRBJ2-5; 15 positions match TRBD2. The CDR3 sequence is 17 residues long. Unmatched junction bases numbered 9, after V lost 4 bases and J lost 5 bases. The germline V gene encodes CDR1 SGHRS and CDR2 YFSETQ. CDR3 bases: TGCGCCAGCAGCCGGATCGGACTAGCGGGGGGGCACGAGACCCAGTACTTC. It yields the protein CASSRIGLAGGHETQYF.

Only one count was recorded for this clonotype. The DNA of the CDR3 is TGTGCCAGCAGCTGGGGGGAACAGGGGTACGGAAACACCATATATTTT. Amino acids: CASSWGEQGYGNTIYF. The genes are TRBV13 and TRBJ1-3; the match to TRBD1 covers 7 bases. The CDR3 consists of 16 residues. CDR1 and CDR2 from the germline V gene are PRHDT and FYEKMQ (reference sequence). V shed 4 bases, J shed 4 bases, and the junction held 10 bases outside the gene matches.

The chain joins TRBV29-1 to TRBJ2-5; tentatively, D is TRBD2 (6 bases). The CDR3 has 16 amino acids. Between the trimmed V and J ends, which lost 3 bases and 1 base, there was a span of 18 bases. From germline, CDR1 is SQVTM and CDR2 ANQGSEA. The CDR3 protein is CSVEPRDLFLQETQYF. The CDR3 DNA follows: TGCAGCGTTGAGCCCCGGGACTTATTTCTCCAAGAGACCCAGTACTTC.

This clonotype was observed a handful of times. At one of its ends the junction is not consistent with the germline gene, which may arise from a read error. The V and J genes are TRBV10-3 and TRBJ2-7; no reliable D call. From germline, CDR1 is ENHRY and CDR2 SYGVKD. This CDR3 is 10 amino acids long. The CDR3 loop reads CAITHYEQCF. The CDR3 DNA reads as TGTGCCATCACCCACTACGAGCAGTGCTTC.

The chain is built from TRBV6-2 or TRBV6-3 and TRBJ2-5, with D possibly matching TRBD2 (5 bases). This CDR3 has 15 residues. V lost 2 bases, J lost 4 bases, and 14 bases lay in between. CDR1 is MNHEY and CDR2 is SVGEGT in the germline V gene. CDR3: CASSYELVVRETQYF. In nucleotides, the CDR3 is TGTGCCAGCAGTTACGAACTAGTAGTTCGAGAGACCCAGTACTTC.

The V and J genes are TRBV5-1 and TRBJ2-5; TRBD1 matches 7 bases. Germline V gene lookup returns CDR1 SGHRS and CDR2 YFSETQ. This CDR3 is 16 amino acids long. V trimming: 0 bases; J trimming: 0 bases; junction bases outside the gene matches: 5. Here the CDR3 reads CASSLVKGAYQETQYF. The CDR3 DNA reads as TGCGCCAGCAGCTTGGTTAAGGGGGCGTACCAAGAGACCCAGTACTTC.

The DNA of the CDR3 is TGTGCCAGCAGCCCCAGTGGAAAGACCCAGTACTTC. Amino acids: CASSPSGKTQYF. V usage is TRBV7-2 and J usage is TRBJ2-5; D is ambiguous. Trimming shortened V by 5 bases and J by 6 bases, and 10 bases separated the two germline ends. The CDR3 runs 12 residues. Per germline, CDR1 SGHTA and CDR2 FQGNSA.

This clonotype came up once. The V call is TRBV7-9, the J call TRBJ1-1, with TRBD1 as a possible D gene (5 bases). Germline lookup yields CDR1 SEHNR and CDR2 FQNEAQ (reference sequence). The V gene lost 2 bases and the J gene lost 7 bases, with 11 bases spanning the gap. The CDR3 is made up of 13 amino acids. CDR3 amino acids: CASSLLDSGEAFF. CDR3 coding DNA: TGTGCCAGCAGCTTATTAGACAGTGGTGAAGCTTTCTTT.

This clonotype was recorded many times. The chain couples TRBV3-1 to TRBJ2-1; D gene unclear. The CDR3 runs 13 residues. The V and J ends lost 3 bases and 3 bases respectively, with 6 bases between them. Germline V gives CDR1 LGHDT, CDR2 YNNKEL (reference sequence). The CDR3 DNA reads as TGTGCCAGCAGCCATCTCGGCTACAATGAGCAGTTCTTC. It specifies CASSHLGYNEQFF.

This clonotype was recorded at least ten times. The CDR3 sequence is CASSLGGGAQYF. The CDR3 DNA reads as TGTGCCAGCAGCTTAGGTGGTGGAGCGCAGTACTTC. The chain employs TRBV7-2 and TRBJ2-7; no reliable D call. CDR3 length equals 12 residues. Germline values: CDR1 SGHTA, CDR2 FQGNSA. Trimming pared 1 base from V and 9 bases from J, leaving 10 bases between.

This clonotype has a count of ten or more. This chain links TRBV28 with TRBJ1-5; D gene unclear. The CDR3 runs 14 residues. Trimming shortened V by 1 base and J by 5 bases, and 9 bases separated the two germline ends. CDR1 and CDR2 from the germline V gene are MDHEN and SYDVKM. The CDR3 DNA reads TGTGCCAGCAGTTTATTTGAGGGTCATCAGCCCCAGCATTTT. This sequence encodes CASSLFEGHQPQHF.

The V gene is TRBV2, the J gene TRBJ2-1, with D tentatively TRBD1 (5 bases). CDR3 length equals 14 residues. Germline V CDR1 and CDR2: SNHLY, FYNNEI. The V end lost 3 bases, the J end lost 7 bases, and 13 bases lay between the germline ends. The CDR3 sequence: CASSDRGPGNEQFF. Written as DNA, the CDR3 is TGTGCCAGCAGTGATAGGGGTCCCGGTAATGAGCAGTTCTTC.

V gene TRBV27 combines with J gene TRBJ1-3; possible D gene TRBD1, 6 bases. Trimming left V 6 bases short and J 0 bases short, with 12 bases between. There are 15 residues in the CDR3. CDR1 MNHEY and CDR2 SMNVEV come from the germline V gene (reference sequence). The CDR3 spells CASRHTGLSGNTIYF. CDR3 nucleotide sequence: TGTGCCAGCAGGCATACAGGGCTCTCTGGAAACACCATATATTTT.